This TCR beta chain is from a study of Graves' ophthalmopathy and Graves' hyperthyroidism. Excluded: other autoimmune disease, uncontrolled infection, pregnancy or lactation. There are many counts of this clonotype. TCR beta CDR3 amplification used RNA transcripts. HTBI-primed first-round RT-PCR preceded second-round multiplex PCR. TCRdb reprocessed the multiplex PCR reads with MiXCR, giving one entry per CDR3 protein. The sample holds nearly 400,000 distinct CDR3 sequences, 15% to 20% seen once. The length of the CDR3 is 13 residues. With V trimmed by 3 bases and J by 7 bases, 2 bases remained unmatched. Germline values: CDR1 SGHTA, CDR2 FQGNSA.

The sample consisted of peripheral blood. The clonotype originates from a woman in her late teens or twenties with Graves' ophthalmopathy. The chain links TRBV7-2 to TRBJ1-1; 10 bases align to TRBD1. The CDR3 DNA follows: TGTGCCAGCAGCTTGACAGGGGGCTATGAAGCTTTCTTT. This codes for CASSLTGGYEAFF.